The 13 T cell receptor beta chains in this list originate from one sample, sequenced in a study of response to subunit inactivated influenza vaccine. TCRdb re-called the RT-PCR reads with MiXCR, one entry per CDR3 protein. The profile shows about 480,000 distinct CDR3 sequences, about 25% of them singletons. The sample was CD4+ T cells sorted from PBMCs, taken 4 to 6 days after vaccination. The receptors stem from a man in his forties or fifties who received an inactivated influenza vaccine.

The chain is built from TRBV5-6 and TRBJ1-5; D is unresolved. Trimming removed 4 bases at V and 4 bases at J, with 9 bases between. Germline V gene data show CDR1 as SGHDT and CDR2 as YYEEEE. This CDR3 spans 13 amino acids. CDR3 sequence (DNA): TGTGCCAGCAGCATAGGTGGAAATCAGCCCCAGCATTTT. It codes for CASSIGGNQPQHF.

V usage is TRBV18 and J usage is TRBJ1-1; no definite D call. Trimming shortened V by 4 bases and J by 0 bases, and 9 bases separated the two germline ends. The CDR3 is 14 amino acids. In germline, CDR1 is KGHSH, CDR2 LQKENI. The CDR3 DNA is TGTGCCAGCTCACAAGGGAGCATGAACACTGAAGCTTTCTTT. It yields the protein CASSQGSMNTEAFF.

This clonotype was counted between two and nine times. The CDR3 sequence: CASSLRHEETQYF. Written as DNA, the CDR3 is TGTGCCAGCAGCTTGAGGCACGAAGAGACCCAGTACTTC. The gene calls are TRBV5-5 and TRBJ2-5; no reliable D call. V lost 1 base and J lost 3, with 7 bases in between. CDR3 length: 13 amino acids. The germline V gene encodes CDR1 SGHKS and CDR2 YYEKEE (reference sequence).

In this sample, this clonotype turned up a few times. This chain's CDR3 is CASSQASGGLYNEQFF. The CDR3 DNA sequence: TGTGCCAGCAGCCAGGCCAGCGGGGGCCTCTACAATGAGCAGTTCTTC. J is TRBJ2-1 and V is TRBV4-2, with TRBD2 matching over 8 bases. CDR1 is LGHNA, CDR2 YNFKEQ, per germline. The V gene end was trimmed by 3 bases and the J gene end by 3 bases; junction bases not matched to a gene: 7. This CDR3 is 16 amino acids long.

Details on this clonotype: At one boundary the junction diverges from the germline segment, which might be a read error. The chain links TRBV7-2 to TRBJ2-5; D gene uncertain. CDR3 length: 14 residues. Germline V lookup: CDR1 SGHTA, CDR2 FQGNSA. This CDR3 is CASNLVREEETQYF. CDR3 nucleotide sequence: TGTGCCAGCAACTTAGTCCGAGAGGAAGAGACCCAGTACTTC.

This clonotype has more than one count but fewer than ten. Here the CDR3 DNA reads TGTGCCAGCAAGTCTTGGGCTAACACTGAAGCTTTCTTT. Translating it yields CASKSWANTEAFF. The chain uses TRBV6-2 or TRBV6-3 and TRBJ1-1; the D is unclear. The CDR3 totals 13 residues. Germline values: CDR1 MNHEY, CDR2 SVGEGT. V was clipped by 7 bases and J by 2 bases, with 11 bases between them.

This clonotype was recorded at least ten times. The chain employs TRBV7-2 and TRBJ1-2; D perhaps matches TRBD1 (5 bases). The CDR3 contains 13 residues. Trimming shortened V by 4 bases and J by 3 bases, and 9 bases separated the two germline ends. The germline V gene has CDR1 SGHTA and CDR2 FQGNSA. CDR3 amino acids: CASSYPGDYGYTF. The CDR3 DNA reads TGTGCCAGCAGCTACCCGGGGGACTATGGCTACACCTTC.

This clonotype was detected a few times. The genes are TRBV28 and TRBJ2-7; D gene unclear. This CDR3 has 15 residues. Germline CDR1 reads MDHEN; CDR2 reads SYDVKM. V was cut by 6 bases and J by 2 bases, with 17 bases left in between. The CDR3 coding sequence is TGTGCCAGCAGGAAAAAAGGAGCAGGAACCTACGAGCAGTACTTC. Its translation: CASRKKGAGTYEQYF.

This clonotype was seen a few times. This chain uses TRBV14 with TRBJ2-3; unclear D gene. Trimming took 1 base from V and 2 from J, leaving 10 bases between them. Germline CDR1 reads SGHDN; CDR2 reads FVKESK. The CDR3 is 15 residues long. CDR3 nucleotide sequence: TGTGCCAGCAGCCAAGGTCTCGGTTTCACAGATACGCAGTATTTT. It codes for CASSQGLGFTDTQYF.

The CDR3 here is CASSTGQDTSPLHF. DNA for the CDR3: TGTGCCAGCAGCACGGGACAGGATACTTCACCCCTCCACTTT. The rearrangement joins TRBV5-6 to TRBJ1-6; 8 bases are a match to TRBD1. From germline, CDR1 is SGHDT and CDR2 YYEEEE. The V segment lost 4 bases and the J segment 9 bases; nucleotides outside the gene matches: 6. The CDR3 length is 14 residues.

The chain is built from TRBV20-1 and TRBJ2-7, with a weak D call TRBD1 (6 bases). This CDR3 region has 13 residues. Germline lookup yields CDR1 DFQATT and CDR2 SNEGSKA (reference sequence). Trimming pared 6 bases from V and 0 bases from J, leaving 12 bases between. This chain's CDR3 is CSAYRQVSYEQYF. The CDR3 region has the DNA TGCAGTGCGTACCGACAGGTCTCCTACGAGCAGTACTTC.

The CDR3 protein is CASRSESYEQYF. For the CDR3, the DNA is TGTGCCAGCAGGTCCGAATCCTACGAGCAGTACTTC. The chain combines TRBV12-3 or TRBV12-4 with TRBJ2-7; D is uncertain. Trimming took off 6 bases at V and 1 base at J, with 7 bases between the two ends. This CDR3 comprises 12 residues.

This clonotype was seen ten or more times. The chain combines TRBV20-1 with TRBJ2-3; D is unresolved. Germline V gene data show CDR1 as DFQATT and CDR2 as SNEGSKA (reference sequence). Trimming removed 0 bases at V and 1 base at J, with 8 bases between. The CDR3 extends over 14 amino acids. The DNA of the CDR3 is TGCAGTGCTAGAGACGAAGGCCGCACAGATACGCAGTATTTT. This translates into CSARDEGRTDTQYF.